This TCR beta chain was identified during a study of blood T cell repertoires in COVID-19. Study context: The origin of the acute and convalescent COVID-19 samples was the United States, Italy and Spain. In each case, the material was cDNA or gDNA derived from T cells, B-cell-depleted T cells, or PBMCs.

In the study's own analysis: From reference gene primer amplification, estimates of nucleated cell counts were derived. Sequencing used immunoSEQ multiplex PCR; TCRdb keeps in-frame clones, though not all of them. The V and J calls and clone size are taken from that table; D and trimming were inferred from the DNA. Of 240,000 or so clones listed, 60% to 75% are singletons. The CDR3 length is 14 residues. Germline assignment: CDR1 SEHNR and CDR2 FQNEAQ (reference sequence). J was trimmed by 5 bases and V by 7 bases; bases with no gene match: 8. The TCR originated in a woman older than 75 with acute or convalescent COVID-19. This chain links TRBV7-9 with TRBJ2-5, with 9 bases aligning to TRBD1. Source material: peripheral blood. The DNA of the CDR3 is TGTGCCAGCACCCGGACAGGGGTTGGGGAGACCCAGTACTTC. It encodes CASTRTGVGETQYF.